This TCR beta chain was captured by sequencing in a study of T cell repertoires in cytomegalovirus infection. Study context: Newly reported HLA-C-restricted and thoroughly characterized HLA-B-restricted CMV epitopes were employed. Public TCR beta signatures indicated both CMV infection and matching HLA type.

CDR3 size: 15 residues. The germline gives CDR1 SGHDT, CDR2 YYEEEE. The V end was cut by 0 bases, the J end by 8 bases, with 17 bases between. As regards this clonotype: Its specificity is unknown.

TCRdb analysed the reads with MiXCR anew, one entry per CDR3 protein. Among tens of thousands of distinct CDR3 sequences, roughly 22% were seen once, and the ten largest hold 80% to 90%. General study findings and limits: CMV carriers with the relevant HLA were identified by cumulative public TCR beta family frequency. In two of eight donors, the top clonotype was HLA-C-restricted CMV-specific.

The receptor's source is a human donor in good health (CMV status not recorded). Some clones in this sample may be carry-over from other donors' samples. The sequencing used CD8+ T cells from cultured PBMCs, collected from culture after CMV antigen stimulation. This sequence joins TRBV5-6 and TRBJ1-2; TRBD1 is a possible D gene (5 bases). The DNA of the CDR3 is TGTGCCAGCAGCTTGGGGGGGACGGCGCTTCGGGGCTACACCTTC. This sequence encodes CASSLGGTALRGYTF.